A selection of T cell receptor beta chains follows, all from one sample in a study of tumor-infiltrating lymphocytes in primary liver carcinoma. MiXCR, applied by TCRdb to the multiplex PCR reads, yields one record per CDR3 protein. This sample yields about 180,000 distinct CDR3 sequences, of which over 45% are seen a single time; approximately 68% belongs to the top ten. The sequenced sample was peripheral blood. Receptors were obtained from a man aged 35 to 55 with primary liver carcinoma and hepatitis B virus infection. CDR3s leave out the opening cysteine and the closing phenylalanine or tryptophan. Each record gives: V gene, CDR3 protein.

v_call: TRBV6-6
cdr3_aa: ASSYLGGEKLF

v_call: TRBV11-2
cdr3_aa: ASSREGLY

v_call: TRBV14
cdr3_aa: ASSPVGDTEAF

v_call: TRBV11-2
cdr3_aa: TSSLDSYEQH

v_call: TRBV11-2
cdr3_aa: ASSFWTSGSYEQY

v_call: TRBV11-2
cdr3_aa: ASSAQGAGVPRRNGQF

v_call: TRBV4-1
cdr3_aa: ANSQAARTNYGYT

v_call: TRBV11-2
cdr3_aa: ASSLGGDRSFQETQY

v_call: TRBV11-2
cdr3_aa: ASSLDMRDEQF

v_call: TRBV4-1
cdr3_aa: ASSPPGPGENYEQY

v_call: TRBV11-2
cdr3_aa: ASSPNEEGEVK

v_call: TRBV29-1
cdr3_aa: SIRPGLRTAEHF

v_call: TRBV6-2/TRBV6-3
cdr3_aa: ASGLGRPNYGYT

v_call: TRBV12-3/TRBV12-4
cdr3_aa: ASSLNREDSPLH

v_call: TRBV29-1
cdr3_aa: SVDEEGGETKY

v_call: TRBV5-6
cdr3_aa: ASSRGQPLESGYT

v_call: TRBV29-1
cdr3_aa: SVGAEPGSPLH

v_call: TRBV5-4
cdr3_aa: ASSSSRGSEQY

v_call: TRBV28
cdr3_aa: ASSLSTIPYEQY

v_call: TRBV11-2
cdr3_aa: ASSQKTGGGEQF

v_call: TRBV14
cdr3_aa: ASSQEWGVETQY

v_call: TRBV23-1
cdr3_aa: ASSRTGDRYEQY

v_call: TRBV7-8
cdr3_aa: ASSRERGTDTQY

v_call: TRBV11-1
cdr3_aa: ASSFTQYEQY

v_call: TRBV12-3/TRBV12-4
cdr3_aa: VRRWGQGGNIQY

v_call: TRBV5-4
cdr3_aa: ASSHTGTGAYEQY

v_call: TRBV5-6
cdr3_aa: ASSLVTGEAF

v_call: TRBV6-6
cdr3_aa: ASSYWASESSYEQY

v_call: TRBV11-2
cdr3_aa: ASSALRDVGASGMGEQY

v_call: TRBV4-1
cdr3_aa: AISQAISNRETQY

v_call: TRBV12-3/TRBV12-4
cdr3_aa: ASSRSVGGEQY

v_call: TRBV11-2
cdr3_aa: ASRPTTNNGELF

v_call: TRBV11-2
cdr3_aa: ASSSGLVGGNTDTQY

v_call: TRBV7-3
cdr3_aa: ASSLTAMNTEAF